The T cell receptor (beta chain) described here comes from a study of CD8 T cells in Susac syndrome. TEMRA cells were enriched by FACS, while CD8+ and CD4+ T cells were obtained through a negative isolation that was performed magnetically. A quantity of about 0.5 to 1 ug RNA underwent reverse transcription using random hexamers. Amplification of the TCR beta CDR3 was carried out by immunoSEQ multiplex PCR, which spanned a total of 54 Vbeta and 13 Jbeta segments. TCRdb re-called the immunoSEQ multiplex PCR reads through MiXCR, storing one row per CDR3 protein. The top ten clones hold 0.08% to 0.095% of a sample with hundreds of thousands of distinct CDR3 sequences, roughly 96% of them seen once. The ends lost 6 bases at V and 3 bases at J; junction bases unmatched: 7. Germline V gene lookup returns CDR1 MNHEY and CDR2 SMNVEV (reference sequence). CDR3 length equals 16 residues.

The sequence was collected from a human donor with multiple sclerosis. V gene TRBV27 combines with J gene TRBJ2-6; 8 bases align to TRBD1. The source material was CD4+ T cells from PBMCs. The CDR3 loop is CASSPTGAHGANVLTF. CDR3 DNA sequence: TGTGCCAGCAGCCCGACAGGGGCGCATGGGGCCAACGTCCTGACTTTC.